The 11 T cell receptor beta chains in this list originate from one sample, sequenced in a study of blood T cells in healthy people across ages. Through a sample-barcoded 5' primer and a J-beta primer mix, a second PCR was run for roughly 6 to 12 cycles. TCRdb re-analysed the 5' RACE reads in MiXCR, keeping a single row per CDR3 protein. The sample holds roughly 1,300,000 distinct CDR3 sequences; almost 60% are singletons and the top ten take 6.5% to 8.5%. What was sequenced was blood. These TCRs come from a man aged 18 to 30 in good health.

CDR3: CSARGDRRSHVAEQFF. CDR3 nucleotide sequence: TGCAGTGCTAGAGGGGATCGTCGGTCCCATGTTGCTGAGCAGTTCTTC. The rearrangement uses TRBV20-1 and TRBJ2-1; D unclear. Germline CDR1 is DFQATT and CDR2 is SNEGSKA (reference sequence). The V gene lost 1 base and the J gene lost 9 bases, with 22 bases spanning the gap. The CDR3 contains 16 residues.

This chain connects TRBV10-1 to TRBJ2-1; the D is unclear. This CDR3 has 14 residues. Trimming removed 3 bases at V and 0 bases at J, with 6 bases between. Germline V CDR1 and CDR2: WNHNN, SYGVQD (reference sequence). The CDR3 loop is CASSELDSYNEQFF. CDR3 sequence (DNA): TGCGCCAGCAGTGAATTAGACTCCTACAATGAGCAGTTCTTC.

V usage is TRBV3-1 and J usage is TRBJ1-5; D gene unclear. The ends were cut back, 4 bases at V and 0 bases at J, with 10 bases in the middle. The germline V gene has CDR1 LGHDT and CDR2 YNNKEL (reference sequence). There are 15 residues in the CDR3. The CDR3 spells CASSPGDNSNQPQHF. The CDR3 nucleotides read TGTGCCAGCAGCCCGGGAGACAATAGCAATCAGCCCCAGCATTTT.

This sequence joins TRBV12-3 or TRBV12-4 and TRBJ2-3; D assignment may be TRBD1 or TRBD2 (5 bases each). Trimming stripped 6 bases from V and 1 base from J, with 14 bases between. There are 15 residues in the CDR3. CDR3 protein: CASSRGPPGTDTQYF. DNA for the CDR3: TGTGCCAGCAGCCGGGGACCCCCAGGCACAGATACGCAGTATTTT.

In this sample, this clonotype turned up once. The CDR3 bases are TGCGCCAGCAGCTCGAACCGGGGACAGGGAACCTACGAGCAGTACTTC. Its translation is CASSSNRGQGTYEQYF. V is TRBV5-1 and J is TRBJ2-5, with 9 bases fitting TRBD1. Judging by the DNA end, TRBJ2-7 fits better; the J call may be wrong. CDR3 length equals 16 residues. CDR1 and CDR2 (germline): SGHRS, YFSETQ.

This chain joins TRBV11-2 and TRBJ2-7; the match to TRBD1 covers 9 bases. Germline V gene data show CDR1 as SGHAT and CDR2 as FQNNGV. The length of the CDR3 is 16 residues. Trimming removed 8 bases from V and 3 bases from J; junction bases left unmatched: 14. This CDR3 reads CASGSRDRDKGYEQYF. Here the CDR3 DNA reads TGTGCCAGCGGCTCCCGGGACAGGGACAAAGGCTACGAGCAGTACTTC.

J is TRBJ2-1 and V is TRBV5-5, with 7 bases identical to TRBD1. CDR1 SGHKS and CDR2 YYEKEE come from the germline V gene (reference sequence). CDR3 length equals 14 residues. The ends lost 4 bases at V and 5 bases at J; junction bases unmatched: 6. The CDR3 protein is CASSLQGQHNEQFF. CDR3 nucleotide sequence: TGTGCCAGCAGCCTACAGGGACAGCACAATGAGCAGTTCTTC.

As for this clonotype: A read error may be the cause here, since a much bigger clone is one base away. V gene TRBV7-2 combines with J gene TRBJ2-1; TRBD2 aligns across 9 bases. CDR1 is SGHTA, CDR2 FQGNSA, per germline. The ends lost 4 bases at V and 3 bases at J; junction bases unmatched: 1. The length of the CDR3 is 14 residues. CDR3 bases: TGTGCCAGCAGCTCTAGCGGGAACTACAATGAGCAGTTCTTC. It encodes CASSSSGNYNEQFF. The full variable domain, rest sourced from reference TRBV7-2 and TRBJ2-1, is GAGVSQSPSNKVTEKGKDVELRCDPISGHTALYWYRQSLGQGLEFLIYFQGNSAPDKSGLPSDRFSAERTGGSVSTLTIQRTQQEDSAVYLCASSSSGNYNEQFFGPGTRLTVL.

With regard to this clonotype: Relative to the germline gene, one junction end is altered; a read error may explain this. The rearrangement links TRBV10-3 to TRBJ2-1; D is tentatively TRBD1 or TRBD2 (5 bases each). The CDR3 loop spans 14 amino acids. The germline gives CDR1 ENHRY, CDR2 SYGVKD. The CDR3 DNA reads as TGTTCCATCAGTCGGGACCCAGGCCTAGGTGAGCAGTTCTTC. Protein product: CSISRDPGLGEQFF.

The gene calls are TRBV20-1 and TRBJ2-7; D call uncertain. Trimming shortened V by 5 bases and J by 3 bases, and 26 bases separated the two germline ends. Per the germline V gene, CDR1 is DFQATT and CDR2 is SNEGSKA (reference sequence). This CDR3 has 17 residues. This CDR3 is CSAHSYSRGRLSYEQYF. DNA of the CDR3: TGCAGTGCTCACTCATATTCCCGCGGCAGGTTGAGCTACGAGCAGTACTTC.

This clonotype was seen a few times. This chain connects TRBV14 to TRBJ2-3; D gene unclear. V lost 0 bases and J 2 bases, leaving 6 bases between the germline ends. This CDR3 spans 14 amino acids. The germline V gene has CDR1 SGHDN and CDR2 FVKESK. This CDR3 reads CASSQDTNTDTQYF. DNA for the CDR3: TGTGCCAGCAGCCAAGATACCAACACAGATACGCAGTATTTT. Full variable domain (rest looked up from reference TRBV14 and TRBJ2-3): EAGVTQFPSHSVIEKGQTVTLRCDPISGHDNLYWYRRVMGKEIKFLLHFVKESKQDESGMPNNRFLAERTGGTYSTLKVQPAELEDSGVYFCASSQDTNTDTQYFGPGTRLTVL.